The rows below give T cell receptor beta chains drawn from one sample of a study of T cell repertoires in cytomegalovirus infection. TCRdb passed the reads through MiXCR, listing each CDR3 protein once. This table holds some 180,000 distinct CDR3 sequences, approximately 20% found once. The sample was PBMCs. Receptor source: a human donor in good health (CMV status not recorded). Some clones in this sample may be carry-over from other donors' samples. CDR3s include the opening cysteine and the closing phenylalanine or tryptophan.

19	TRBJ2-6	TRBV7-2	CASSSLEGTGGTGANVLTF
16	TRBJ2-2	TRBV7-2	CASSLGQGRNTGELFF
12	TRBJ2-3	TRBV27	CASTSRVDTQYF
11	TRBJ2-3	TRBV7-2	CASSLRDTQYF
13	TRBJ1-5	TRBV7-2	CASSLEIRGLQHF
12	TRBJ1-2	TRBV30	CAWTGRNYGYTF
16	TRBJ2-2	TRBV6-5	CASSYDRSGDTGELFF
12	TRBJ2-4	TRBV29-1	CSVAWEVNIQYF
12	TRBJ2-7	TRBV5-4	CASSLDDYEQYF
14	TRBJ2-7	TRBV28	CASSLGLPAAEQYF
16	TRBJ2-2	TRBV11-2	CASSLGSGTNTGELFF
14	TRBJ1-2	TRBV3-1	CASSQGADNYGYTF
14	TRBJ1-5	TRBV28	CASSPGGRNQPQHF
13	TRBJ2-1	TRBV6-5	CASRSTGSNEQFF
14	TRBJ2-1	TRBV7-2	CASNDRGRTNEQFF
12	TRBJ2-4	TRBV7-2	CASSLYPGSKYF
15	TRBJ2-7	TRBV2	CASRGTGGVSYEQYF
12	TRBJ1-1	TRBV6-2/TRBV6-3	CASSEAPTQAFF
18	TRBJ2-2	TRBV27	CASSLSGRMLASPGELFF
15	TRBJ2-5	TRBV20-1	CSAPAGAGGWKSQYF
14	TRBJ1-1	TRBV6-5	CASSYAGKNTEAFF
15	TRBJ2-4	TRBV7-2	CASSRGSLAGLVQYF
12	TRBJ2-3	TRBV2	CASSEATDTQYF
17	TRBJ1-4	TRBV5-4	CASSLQASTGANEKLFF
15	TRBJ2-1	TRBV7-2	CASSLGGTGGGEQFF
13	TRBJ1-5	TRBV7-2	CASSRTANQPQHF
15	TRBJ1-2	TRBV6-2/TRBV6-3	CASSSRGAPGYGYTF
13	TRBJ1-5	TRBV25-1	CATSLPRGGPQHF
14	TRBJ2-1	TRBV12-3/TRBV12-4	CASVGQKVYNEQFF
16	TRBJ2-7	TRBV11-3	CASSPQETLAGNEQYF
12	TRBJ2-7	TRBV20-1	CSASVLIGEQYF
13	TRBJ2-5	TRBV2	CASARDSSETQYF
15	TRBJ1-2	TRBV7-2	CASSLDRGSSYGYTF
13	TRBJ1-2	TRBV14	CASSLNDGYGYTF
14	TRBJ2-3	TRBV6-5	CASTRTGGTDTQYF
13	TRBJ1-1	TRBV10-3	CATGQDASSEAFF